This T cell receptor beta chain was recorded in a study of OX40 agonist ivuxolimab in advanced cancers. Study summary: Ivuxolimab is a fully human IgG2 antibody that activates OX40 (CD134). Partial responses were achieved by three patients, of whom one had hepatocellular carcinoma and two had cutaneous melanoma.

This clone showed up just once. No antigen is known for it. Data came from immunoSEQ multiplex PCR; TCRdb stores just in-frame clones and leaves some out. The sample carries 20,000 to 25,000 clones, around nine tenths recorded once. Study-wide results and caveats: The specificity for antigen of the expanded peripheral T cells was not determined.

The TCR comes from an adult with an advanced solid tumor such as melanoma, head and neck, liver or kidney cancer. This sample comprised CD4+ or CD8+ T cells sorted from blood, obtained in a trial of the OX40 agonist ivuxolimab.

CDR3 loop: CASSPPGQGGPNTGELFF. For the CDR3, the DNA is TGTGCCAGCAGCCCCCCTGGGCAGGGAGGTCCGAACACCGGGGAGCTGTTTTTT. The chain is built from TRBV7-8 and TRBJ2-2; the D gene is possibly TRBD2 (6 bases). In germline, CDR1 is SGHVS, CDR2 FQNEAQ. With 5 bases removed from V and 0 bases from J, the gap between germline ends came to 19 bases. The CDR3 has 18 residues. The whole variable domain, remainder taken from reference TRBV7-8 and TRBJ2-2, is GAGVSQSPRYKVAKRGQDVALRCDPISGHVSLFWYQQALGQGPEFLTYFQNEAQLDKSGLPSDRFFAERPEGSVSTLKIQRTQQEDSAVYLCASSPPGQGGPNTGELFFGEGSRLTVL.